A selection of T cell receptor beta chains follows, all from one sample in a study of OX40 agonist ivuxolimab in advanced cancers. The method was immunoSEQ multiplex PCR; TCRdb's version includes in-frame clones alone and lacks a portion of them. Seen here are some 39,000 clones, approximately 79% observed once, and the top ten hold approximately 10%. Here the sequenced sample was CD4+ or CD8+ T cells sorted from blood, taken in a trial of the OX40 agonist ivuxolimab. The receptors shown here come from an adult with an advanced solid tumor such as melanoma, head and neck, liver or kidney cancer. Each CDR3 is given with its conserved first and last residue. A D gene is named only where the DNA matches it firmly. Size is stated for part of the rows, as once, few or many counts, or as a class when the clone is expanded.

clone_size: -
d_call: -
v_call: TRBV11-2
j_call: TRBJ2-7
cdr3_nt: TGTGCCAGCAGCTTAGGACCGAGCTACGAGCAGTACTTC
cdr3_aa: CASSLGPSYEQYF

clone_size: -
d_call: TRBD2
v_call: TRBV2
j_call: TRBJ2-2
cdr3_nt: TGTGCCAGCAAACTAGCGCCTAACACCGGGGAGCTGTTTTTT
cdr3_aa: CASKLAPNTGELFF

clone_size: -
d_call: -
v_call: TRBV5-5
j_call: TRBJ1-3
cdr3_nt: TGTGCCAGCAGCCTCACCCGGGCCAGCTCTGGAAACACCATATATTTT
cdr3_aa: CASSLTRASSGNTIYF

clone_size: few
d_call: -
v_call: TRBV15
j_call: TRBJ1-4
cdr3_nt: TGTGCCACCAGCACCGGGAACGTGGGAAAACTGTTTTTT
cdr3_aa: CATSTGNVGKLFF

clone_size: -
d_call: -
v_call: TRBV30
j_call: TRBJ1-2
cdr3_nt: TGTGCCTGGAGACACATCAGGGGAAACTATGGCTACACCTTC
cdr3_aa: CAWRHIRGNYGYTF

clone_size: -
d_call: -
v_call: TRBV4-1
j_call: TRBJ2-1
cdr3_nt: TGCGCCAGCAGCCCGGGTGGGGACGGGCAGTTCTTC
cdr3_aa: CASSPGGDGQFF

clone_size: -
d_call: -
v_call: TRBV11-2
j_call: TRBJ1-4
cdr3_nt: TGTGCCAGCAGCTTTGGAGGAATTCGCGAAAAACTGTTTTTT
cdr3_aa: CASSFGGIREKLFF

clone_size: -
d_call: -
v_call: TRBV30
j_call: TRBJ2-2
cdr3_nt: TGTGCCTGGAGTGAAATTCAGTCCGGGGAGCTGTTTTTT
cdr3_aa: CAWSEIQSGELFF

clone_size: -
d_call: -
v_call: TRBV10-2
j_call: TRBJ2-2
cdr3_nt: TGCGCCAGCAGTGCAGAGGGGCCGAACACCGGGGAGCTGTTTTTT
cdr3_aa: CASSAEGPNTGELFF

clone_size: -
d_call: -
v_call: TRBV18
j_call: TRBJ2-3
cdr3_nt: TGTGCCAGCTCACCATCAGGGGCTGGCACAGATACGCAGTATTTT
cdr3_aa: CASSPSGAGTDTQYF

clone_size: few
d_call: -
v_call: TRBV6-1
j_call: TRBJ1-2
cdr3_nt: TGTGCCAGCAGTGAGGGACCCTATGGCTACACCTTC
cdr3_aa: CASSEGPYGYTF

clone_size: -
d_call: -
v_call: TRBV5-3
j_call: TRBJ1-4
cdr3_nt: TGTGCCAGAAGCCCCTGGACAGTTTCGCCAACTAATGAAAAACTGTTTTTT
cdr3_aa: CARSPWTVSPTNEKLFF

clone_size: once
d_call: -
v_call: TRBV5-2
j_call: TRBJ1-2
cdr3_nt: TGCGCCAGCAGCCACCGGGACAGGGGTATCCGTGGCTACACCTTC
cdr3_aa: CASSHRDRGIRGYTF

clone_size: -
d_call: TRBD1
v_call: TRBV28
j_call: TRBJ1-2
cdr3_nt: TGTGCCAGCAGTTTCTCCACCGGGACAGCTGCCTATGGCTACACCTTC
cdr3_aa: CASSFSTGTAAYGYTF

clone_size: once
d_call: -
v_call: TRBV5-5
j_call: TRBJ2-5
cdr3_nt: TGTGCCAGCAGCTTGACAACAGCCTTTCAAGAGACCCAGTACTTC
cdr3_aa: CASSLTTAFQETQYF

clone_size: once
d_call: -
v_call: TRBV29-1
j_call: TRBJ2-1
cdr3_nt: TGCAGCGTTGAAGAAGGGTGGAATGAGCAGTTCTTC
cdr3_aa: CSVEEGWNEQFF

clone_size: -
d_call: -
v_call: TRBV10-3
j_call: TRBJ2-2
cdr3_nt: TGTGCCATCAGTGTTACCACGTACACCGGGGAGCTGTTTTTT
cdr3_aa: CAISVTTYTGELFF

clone_size: once
d_call: -
v_call: TRBV10-2
j_call: TRBJ2-3
cdr3_nt: TGCGCCAGCAGTGATGTACTAGCAAGCACAGATACGCAGTATTTT
cdr3_aa: CASSDVLASTDTQYF

clone_size: once
d_call: -
v_call: TRBV5-1
j_call: TRBJ1-2
cdr3_nt: TGCGCCAGCAGCTTGGATACTTATGGCTACACCTTC
cdr3_aa: CASSLDTYGYTF

clone_size: -
d_call: -
v_call: TRBV14
j_call: TRBJ2-3
cdr3_nt: TGTGCCAGCAGCCAAATCAAGGGTCAAGTAGATACGCAGTATTTT
cdr3_aa: CASSQIKGQVDTQYF